Listed below are T cell receptor beta chains from one sample, sequenced in a study of chemoradiotherapy in HPV16-positive cancers. The data were produced by immunoSEQ multiplex PCR, yet TCRdb's version contains in-frame clones alone and is incomplete. The sample contains 11,000 or so clones, over 70% of which appear only once. This material was acquired from a patient who underwent chemoradiotherapy. Receptors originate from a human donor with HPV-associated anogenital cancer. The CDR3 runs from the conserved cysteine through the conserved F or W. A D gene is named only where the DNA matches it firmly. Rows may omit the clone size; those that give it use once, few, many or a size class.

V,size,J,D,CDR3,DNA
TRBV11-1,.,TRBJ1-1,.,CASSQRTDMNTEAFF,TGTGCCAGCAGCCAAAGGACGGACATGAACACTGAAGCTTTCTTT
TRBV15,.,TRBJ2-3,TRBD1,CATSTQGETDTQYF,TGTGCCACCAGTACCCAGGGGGAGACAGATACGCAGTATTTT
TRBV11-2,.,TRBJ2-7,.,CASSPLSRRMGKTYEQYF,TGTGCCAGCAGCCCGCTGAGCCGGCGGATGGGGAAGACCTACGAGCAGTACTTC
TRBV19,.,TRBJ2-2,TRBD1,CASSPPGQDYGGELFF,TGTGCCAGTAGTCCACCGGGACAGGATTACGGCGGGGAGCTGTTTTTT
TRBV28,.,TRBJ2-3,TRBD2,CASRPSGVSTDTQYF,TGTGCCAGCAGGCCTAGCGGGGTTAGCACAGATACGCAGTATTTT
TRBV5-8,.,TRBJ1-2,TRBD1,CASSDRGRYYGYTF,TGTGCCAGCAGCGACAGGGGCCGGTACTATGGCTACACCTTC
TRBV7-8,.,TRBJ1-1,TRBD1,CATRNGPGDRRNTEAFF,TGTGCCACCCGAAATGGCCCAGGGGACAGGAGGAACACTGAAGCTTTCTTT
TRBV28,.,TRBJ1-2,TRBD1,CASSLFSLGRTGTSYGYTF,TGTGCCAGCAGTTTATTTTCGTTGGGCAGGACAGGGACGTCCTATGGCTACACCTTC
TRBV30,.,TRBJ2-1,TRBD2,CAWSVGLAGYNEQFF,TGTGCCTGGAGTGTCGGGCTAGCGGGGTACAATGAGCAGTTCTTC
TRBV5-1,.,TRBJ1-1,TRBD1,CASSNGQGGTEAFF,TGCGCCAGCAGCAATGGACAGGGAGGCACTGAAGCTTTCTTT
TRBV19,.,TRBJ1-1,.,CASSIGRTEAFF,TGTGCCAGTAGTATAGGGCGGACTGAAGCTTTCTTT
TRBV7-9,once,TRBJ2-7,.,CASSSSDRVDSLLYEQYF,TGTGCCAGCAGCTCATCCGACCGGGTAGACAGCCTTCTCTACGAGCAGTACTTC
TRBV11-2,.,TRBJ2-5,.,CASSEAPLQETQYF,TGTGCCAGCAGTGAAGCGCCACTACAAGAGACCCAGTACTTC
TRBV7-9,.,TRBJ2-7,TRBD2,CASSPIAGGEQYF,TGTGCCAGCAGCCCGATAGCGGGAGGGGAGCAGTACTTC
TRBV19,.,TRBJ1-5,TRBD1,CASSIGVQGYSNQPQHF,TGTGCCAGTAGTATAGGGGTACAGGGGTATAGCAATCAGCCCCAGCATTTT
TRBV14,few,TRBJ2-3,.,CASICSSTDTQYF,TGTGCCAGCATCTGCTCTAGCACAGATACGCAGTATTTT
TRBV2,.,TRBJ2-3,.,CARTDRGLPGASTDTQYF,TGTGCCAGAACGGACCGGGGGTTACCGGGAGCTAGCACAGATACGCAGTATTTT
TRBV20-1,once,TRBJ2-1,.,CSAPLYNEQFF,TGCAGTGCTCCTCTCTACAATGAGCAGTTCTTC
TRBV6-1,.,TRBJ2-1,TRBD2,CASSELAGSYNEQFF,TGTGCCAGCAGTGAACTAGCGGGGAGCTACAATGAGCAGTTCTTC
TRBV7-8,.,TRBJ1-1,.,CASSLETNTEAFF,TGTGCCAGCAGCTTAGAGACGAACACTGAAGCTTTCTTT
TRBV19,once,TRBJ2-3,TRBD2,CATRSGEGWYF,TGTGCCACTAGAAGTGGGGAGGGATGGTATTTT
TRBV19,.,TRBJ2-3,.,CASSKGDTQYF,TGTGCCAGTAGTAAAGGGGATACGCAGTATTTT
TRBV5-4,.,TRBJ2-2,.,CASSPRGGGSGTGELFF,TGTGCCAGCAGCCCCAGGGGGGGCGGGAGTGGGACCGGGGAGCTGTTTTTT
TRBV5-1,few,TRBJ1-2,TRBD1,CASSDRQGNYGYTF,TGCGCCAGCAGCGATAGACAGGGAAACTATGGCTACACCTTC
TRBV5-1,.,TRBJ2-5,TRBD2,CASVGLAGVKTQYF,TGCGCCAGCGTGGGACTAGCGGGAGTCAAGACCCAGTACTTC
TRBV11-2,.,TRBJ2-6,.,CASSSQDTGANVLTF,TGTGCCAGCAGCTCCCAGGATACTGGGGCCAACGTCCTGACTTTC
TRBV28,.,TRBJ1-2,.,CASSSSYGYTF,TGTGCCAGCAGTTCCTCCTATGGCTACACCTTC
TRBV5-4,.,TRBJ2-7,.,CASSYLDSSYEQYF,TGTGCCAGCAGCTATCTGGACAGTTCCTACGAGCAGTACTTC
TRBV2,.,TRBJ2-3,TRBD2,CASQFSGRDTDTQYF,TGTGCCAGCCAGTTTAGCGGGAGGGACACAGATACGCAGTATTTT
TRBV7-9,.,TRBJ1-4,TRBD1,CASSYPTGVSEKLFF,TGTGCCAGCAGCTACCCGACAGGGGTGTCTGAAAAACTGTTTTTT
TRBV2,once,TRBJ2-7,TRBD1,CASTDRVGEQYF,TGTGCCAGCACCGACAGGGTCGGCGAGCAGTACTTC
TRBV4-2,.,TRBJ2-1,.,CASSQEQGGSYNEQFF,TGTGCCAGCAGCCAAGAACAGGGAGGCTCCTACAATGAGCAGTTCTTC
TRBV28,.,TRBJ1-2,.,CASSFGDLLGYTF,TGTGCCAGCAGTTTCGGGGACCTCTTGGGCTACACCTTC
TRBV2,.,TRBJ2-6,.,CASVFLGGEAGANVLTF,TGTGCCAGCGTCTTTCTGGGGGGAGAGGCTGGGGCCAACGTCCTGACTTTC
TRBV7-2,few,TRBJ2-1,TRBD2,CASSSGSRFNEQFF,TGTGCCAGTTCGAGCGGGAGTCGCTTCAATGAGCAGTTCTTC
TRBV6-6,.,TRBJ2-2,.,CASSYGDTGELFF,TGTGCCAGCAGTTACGGGGACACCGGGGAGCTGTTTTTT
TRBV18,.,TRBJ1-1,.,CASSPGQHEAFF,TGTGCCAGCTCACCTGGGCAACATGAAGCTTTCTTT
TRBV4-1,.,TRBJ2-1,TRBD2,CASSPGSGRALEQFF,TGCGCCAGCAGCCCCGGTAGCGGGAGGGCCCTTGAGCAGTTCTTC
TRBV23-1,.,TRBJ2-5,.,CATTQSDYSPWQLGEETQYF,TGCGCCACCACACAGTCAGATTATAGCCCTTGGCAGTTGGGGGAAGAGACCCAGTACTTC
TRBV10-2,once,TRBJ2-7,TRBD2,CASSESIVTSDTYEQYF,TGCGCCAGCAGTGAGTCGATTGTAACTAGCGACACCTACGAGCAGTACTTC
TRBV6-5,.,TRBJ2-3,TRBD2,CASSYVAGGEDTQYF,TGTGCCAGCAGTTACGTAGCGGGAGGGGAAGATACGCAGTATTTT
TRBV18,.,TRBJ1-4,.,CASSHGTENEKLFF,TGTGCCAGCTCCCACGGGACGGAGAATGAAAAACTGTTTTTT
TRBV27,.,TRBJ2-7,.,CASRHSSYEQYF,TGTGCCAGCAGGCATAGCTCCTACGAGCAGTACTTC
TRBV28,.,TRBJ1-5,TRBD1,CASSRPMGQGLGRVYQPQHF,TGTGCCAGCAGCAGGCCTATGGGACAGGGACTCGGTCGGGTTTATCAGCCCCAGCATTTT
TRBV2,.,TRBJ2-5,.,CASTPTGFETQYF,TGTGCCAGCACCCCGACGGGCTTTGAGACCCAGTACTTC
TRBV30,.,TRBJ1-5,.,CAWSPAANQPQHF,TGTGCCTGGAGTCCGGCAGCTAATCAGCCCCAGCATTTT
TRBV5-1,.,TRBJ2-3,.,CASSLVPTRLLNTQYF,TGCGCCAGCAGCTTGGTCCCTACCCGACTGTTGAATACGCAGTATTTT
TRBV6-1,.,TRBJ1-2,TRBD1,CASGLKSTGDVYTF,TGTGCCAGCGGCCTGAAATCGACAGGGGACGTATACACCTTC
TRBV7-9,once,TRBJ1-1,.,CAQTGGEPTEAFF,TGTGCCCAAACGGGAGGGGAACCAACAGAAGCTTTCTTT
TRBV25-1,few,TRBJ2-2,TRBD2,CASRFAGGNGELFF,TGTGCCAGCAGGTTCGCGGGAGGTAACGGGGAGCTGTTTTTT
TRBV18,few,TRBJ1-1,.,CASSPTGSRAEAFF,TGTGCCAGCTCACCAACAGGGAGTCGCGCTGAAGCTTTCTTT
TRBV2,once,TRBJ1-1,TRBD1,CASRDRANTEAFF,TGTGCCAGCAGAGACAGGGCAAACACTGAAGCTTTCTTT
TRBV7-8,once,TRBJ2-7,.,CASTPRPEGMVREQYF,TGTGCCAGCACCCCGCGACCGGAGGGGATGGTGCGGGAGCAGTACTTC
TRBV6-4,.,TRBJ2-4,.,CASSDGAKNIQYF,TGTGCCAGCAGTGACGGAGCCAAAAACATTCAGTACTTC